Listed below are T cell receptor beta chains from one sample, sequenced in a study of regulatory T cells in long-lasting Graves disease. TCRdb re-called the multiplex PCR reads through MiXCR, storing one row per CDR3 protein. The sample has roughly 500,000 distinct CDR3 sequences, around 11% seen once. The same data also went into a second study, on T cells in Graves' hyperthyroidism and ophthalmopathy.

Here the sequenced sample was peripheral blood mononuclear cells (PBMCs), taken at new diagnosis, from a patient treated with antithyroid drugs. These receptors came from a woman in her 30s with Graves disease. The CDR3 runs from the conserved cysteine through the conserved F or W. Fields, in order: J gene, clone size, D gene, CDR3 length, V gene, CDR3 protein, CDR3 DNA. The D gene is left open where the match is weak. Rows may omit the clone size; those that give it use once, few, many or a size class.

j_gene: TRBJ1-3; abundance: -; d_gene: -; len: 13; v_gene: TRBV7-2; CDR3aa: CASSDRSGNTIYF; CDR3nt: TGTGCCAGCAGTGACCGCTCTGGAAACACCATATATTTT
j_gene: TRBJ2-3; abundance: many; d_gene: TRBD2; len: 16; v_gene: TRBV5-1; CDR3aa: CASSRKLAGDSDTQYF; CDR3nt: TGCGCCAGCAGCAGAAAACTAGCGGGAGACTCAGATACGCAGTATTTT
j_gene: TRBJ2-7; abundance: -; d_gene: TRBD1; len: 15; v_gene: TRBV27; CDR3aa: CASSDNGQGGYEQYF; CDR3nt: TGTGCCAGCAGTGACAATGGACAGGGGGGCTACGAGCAGTACTTC
j_gene: TRBJ2-3; abundance: many; d_gene: -; len: 14; v_gene: TRBV12-3/TRBV12-4; CDR3aa: CASSFGYSTDTQYF; CDR3nt: TGTGCCAGCAGTTTTGGGTATAGCACAGATACGCAGTATTTT
j_gene: TRBJ1-2; abundance: many; d_gene: -; len: 12; v_gene: TRBV9; CDR3aa: CASSIGLYGYTF; CDR3nt: TGTGCCAGCAGTATAGGGCTCTATGGCTACACCTTC
j_gene: TRBJ2-7; abundance: many; d_gene: -; len: 14; v_gene: TRBV6-5; CDR3aa: CASSYGQGGYEQYF; CDR3nt: TGTGCCAGCAGTTATGGGCAGGGGGGCTACGAGCAGTACTTC
j_gene: TRBJ1-1; abundance: many; d_gene: -; len: 12; v_gene: TRBV7-9; CDR3aa: CASSFPNTEAFF; CDR3nt: TGTGCCAGCAGCTTTCCGAACACTGAAGCTTTCTTT
j_gene: TRBJ1-2; abundance: few; d_gene: -; len: 11; v_gene: TRBV6-2/TRBV6-3; CDR3aa: CASGTGVGYTF; CDR3nt: TGTGCCAGCGGAACAGGCGTTGGCTACACCTTC
j_gene: TRBJ2-7; abundance: many; d_gene: TRBD1; len: 16; v_gene: TRBV7-9; CDR3aa: CASSLAGWQGAYEQYF; CDR3nt: TGTGCCAGCAGCTTAGCAGGTTGGCAGGGGGCCTACGAGCAGTACTTC
j_gene: TRBJ1-2; abundance: -; d_gene: TRBD1; len: 15; v_gene: TRBV19; CDR3aa: CASSIPGQGMGGYTF; CDR3nt: TGTGCCAGTAGTATACCGGGACAGGGGATGGGTGGCTACACCTTC
j_gene: TRBJ2-3; abundance: many; d_gene: -; len: 13; v_gene: TRBV4-2; CDR3aa: CASSQGGRDTQYF; CDR3nt: TGTGCCAGCAGCCAAGGGGGGAGAGATACGCAGTATTTT
j_gene: TRBJ1-3; abundance: many; d_gene: TRBD1; len: 20; v_gene: TRBV28; CDR3aa: CASRPTQGSTGGRSGNTIYF; CDR3nt: TGTGCCAGCAGACCAACTCAGGGAAGCACAGGGGGCAGGTCTGGAAACACCATATATTTT
j_gene: TRBJ2-1; abundance: many; d_gene: -; len: 15; v_gene: TRBV7-2; CDR3aa: CASSSRVPTYNEQFF; CDR3nt: TGTGCCAGCAGCTCCCGGGTGCCCACCTACAATGAGCAGTTCTTC
j_gene: TRBJ2-2; abundance: many; d_gene: -; len: 13; v_gene: TRBV19; CDR3aa: CASSIGLTGELFF; CDR3nt: TGTGCCAGTAGTATAGGGCTCACCGGGGAGCTGTTTTTT
j_gene: TRBJ1-1; abundance: many; d_gene: -; len: 14; v_gene: TRBV10-3; CDR3aa: CAISESKGDPEAFF; CDR3nt: TGTGCCATCAGTGAGTCCAAGGGGGACCCTGAAGCTTTCTTT
j_gene: TRBJ2-1; abundance: -; d_gene: -; len: 14; v_gene: TRBV7-2; CDR3aa: CASSLGGTRNEQFF; CDR3nt: TGTGCCAGCAGCTTAGGAGGAACGCGCAATGAGCAGTTCTTC
j_gene: TRBJ1-2; abundance: many; d_gene: -; len: 15; v_gene: TRBV12-3/TRBV12-4; CDR3aa: CASSFSAGIAVGYTF; CDR3nt: TGTGCCAGCAGTTTCTCCGCAGGGATAGCCGTGGGCTACACCTTC
j_gene: TRBJ2-1; abundance: -; d_gene: -; len: 16; v_gene: TRBV20-1; CDR3aa: CSARTTIGVVYNEQFF; CDR3nt: TGCAGTGCTAGAACTACTATTGGAGTAGTGTACAATGAGCAGTTCTTC
j_gene: TRBJ1-2; abundance: -; d_gene: -; len: 12; v_gene: TRBV19; CDR3aa: CASSSNSYGYTF; CDR3nt: TGTGCCAGTAGTTCCAACAGCTATGGCTACACCTTC
j_gene: TRBJ1-2; abundance: few; d_gene: -; len: 14; v_gene: TRBV12-5; CDR3aa: CASGLVPGNYGYTF; CDR3nt: TGTGCTAGTGGTTTGGTTCCAGGGAACTATGGCTACACCTTC
j_gene: TRBJ2-2; abundance: many; d_gene: TRBD1; len: 16; v_gene: TRBV7-9; CDR3aa: CASRPRTGANTGELFF; CDR3nt: TGTGCCAGCAGACCACGGACAGGGGCGAACACCGGGGAGCTGTTTTTT
j_gene: TRBJ1-1; abundance: many; d_gene: TRBD1; len: 14; v_gene: TRBV7-9; CDR3aa: CASSPRTGGTEAFF; CDR3nt: TGTGCCAGCAGCCCGAGGACAGGGGGCACTGAAGCTTTCTTT
j_gene: TRBJ2-5; abundance: -; d_gene: -; len: 17; v_gene: TRBV15; CDR3aa: CATSRESRDTRPETQYF; CDR3nt: TGTGCCACCAGCAGGGAATCCCGGGACACCAGGCCCGAGACCCAGTACTTC
j_gene: TRBJ2-5; abundance: many; d_gene: TRBD1; len: 14; v_gene: TRBV18; CDR3aa: CASSEGQVFETQYF; CDR3nt: TGTGCCAGCTCAGAGGGACAGGTGTTCGAGACCCAGTACTTC
j_gene: TRBJ2-7; abundance: many; d_gene: TRBD1; len: 15; v_gene: TRBV7-9; CDR3aa: CASSTRTGESYEQYF; CDR3nt: TGTGCCAGCAGCACGAGGACAGGGGAGAGCTACGAGCAGTACTTC
j_gene: TRBJ1-1; abundance: many; d_gene: -; len: 14; v_gene: TRBV5-1; CDR3aa: CASSLSARAGEAFF; CDR3nt: TGCGCCAGCAGCTTGTCCGCCCGGGCCGGTGAAGCTTTCTTT
j_gene: TRBJ2-5; abundance: -; d_gene: -; len: 14; v_gene: TRBV20-1; CDR3aa: CSATPMGLKETQYF; CDR3nt: TGCAGTGCTACCCCTATGGGGCTAAAAGAGACCCAGTACTTC
j_gene: TRBJ1-6; abundance: -; d_gene: -; len: 15; v_gene: TRBV4-1; CDR3aa: CASSQGGFGNSPLHF; CDR3nt: TGCGCCAGCAGCCAAGGCGGGTTCGGGAATTCACCCCTCCACTTT
j_gene: TRBJ2-3; abundance: many; d_gene: -; len: 13; v_gene: TRBV7-2; CDR3aa: CASSQGRGDTQYF; CDR3nt: TGTGCCAGCAGCCAAGGCAGGGGAGATACGCAGTATTTT
j_gene: TRBJ2-1; abundance: many; d_gene: TRBD2; len: 16; v_gene: TRBV7-9; CDR3aa: CASSLIPGLADNEQFF; CDR3nt: TGTGCCAGCAGCTTAATCCCCGGACTAGCGGATAATGAGCAGTTCTTC
j_gene: TRBJ2-1; abundance: few; d_gene: TRBD2; len: 17; v_gene: TRBV7-8; CDR3aa: CASSLDDGRAIEPEQFF; CDR3nt: TGTGCCAGCAGCTTAGATGATGGGAGGGCCATTGAACCTGAGCAGTTCTTC
j_gene: TRBJ2-7; abundance: many; d_gene: -; len: 13; v_gene: TRBV30; CDR3aa: CAWSFDGRGEQYF; CDR3nt: TGTGCCTGGAGTTTTGACGGGCGAGGGGAGCAGTACTTC
j_gene: TRBJ2-3; abundance: few; d_gene: -; len: 17; v_gene: TRBV7-9; CDR3aa: CASSLFAQWSATDTQYF; CDR3nt: TGTGCCAGCAGCTTATTCGCCCAGTGGTCTGCCACAGATACGCAGTATTTT
j_gene: TRBJ2-3; abundance: few; d_gene: -; len: 14; v_gene: TRBV9; CDR3aa: CASSTGHSTDTQYF; CDR3nt: TGTGCCAGCAGCACCGGACATAGCACAGATACGCAGTATTTT
j_gene: TRBJ2-1; abundance: many; d_gene: -; len: 15; v_gene: TRBV7-9; CDR3aa: CASSRTTRPHNEQFF; CDR3nt: TGTGCCAGCAGCCGGACAACTCGACCACACAATGAGCAGTTCTTC
j_gene: TRBJ1-2; abundance: many; d_gene: -; len: 14; v_gene: TRBV20-1; CDR3aa: CSARTAGSNYGYTF; CDR3nt: TGCAGTGCTAGAACGGCAGGGTCGAACTATGGCTACACCTTC
j_gene: TRBJ2-5; abundance: many; d_gene: TRBD2; len: 15; v_gene: TRBV7-2; CDR3aa: CASSPRRGWSETQYF; CDR3nt: TGTGCCAGCAGCCCACGGCGGGGGTGGTCGGAGACCCAGTACTTC
j_gene: TRBJ2-7; abundance: many; d_gene: TRBD1; len: 15; v_gene: TRBV6-5; CDR3aa: CASSYGGTGAYEQYF; CDR3nt: TGTGCCAGCAGTTATGGTGGGACAGGGGCCTACGAGCAGTACTTC
j_gene: TRBJ1-1; abundance: many; d_gene: -; len: 13; v_gene: TRBV7-2; CDR3aa: CASSWLGGTEAFF; CDR3nt: TGTGCCAGCAGTTGGTTGGGGGGCACTGAAGCTTTCTTT
j_gene: TRBJ1-3; abundance: few; d_gene: -; len: 15; v_gene: TRBV4-1; CDR3aa: CASSRQGGSGNTIYF; CDR3nt: TGCGCCAGCAGCCGTCAGGGTGGCTCTGGAAACACCATATATTTT
j_gene: TRBJ1-5; abundance: -; d_gene: TRBD1; len: 14; v_gene: TRBV30; CDR3aa: CAWSTAGGNGPQHF; CDR3nt: TGTGCCTGGAGCACTGCAGGGGGGAATGGGCCCCAGCATTTT
j_gene: TRBJ1-1; abundance: few; d_gene: -; len: 12; v_gene: TRBV19; CDR3aa: CASKRSLDEAFF; CDR3nt: TGTGCCAGTAAGCGGAGTTTGGATGAAGCTTTCTTT
j_gene: TRBJ1-1; abundance: many; d_gene: -; len: 14; v_gene: TRBV9; CDR3aa: CASSVDQAYTEAFF; CDR3nt: TGTGCCAGCAGCGTAGACCAGGCTTACACTGAAGCTTTCTTT
j_gene: TRBJ1-2; abundance: many; d_gene: TRBD1; len: 15; v_gene: TRBV4-1; CDR3aa: CASSHPTGGDYGYTF; CDR3nt: TGCGCCAGCAGCCATCCCACAGGGGGCGATTACGGCTACACCTTC
j_gene: TRBJ1-1; abundance: -; d_gene: -; len: 13; v_gene: TRBV28; CDR3aa: CASTKQVNTEAFF; CDR3nt: TGTGCCAGCACTAAACAGGTTAACACTGAAGCTTTCTTT
j_gene: TRBJ1-5; abundance: many; d_gene: TRBD1; len: 16; v_gene: TRBV30; CDR3aa: CAWSHRQGSGNQPQHF; CDR3nt: TGTGCCTGGAGTCACCGACAGGGATCGGGCAATCAGCCCCAGCATTTT
j_gene: TRBJ1-1; abundance: many; d_gene: TRBD1; len: 14; v_gene: TRBV30; CDR3aa: CAWSVQGGSTEAFF; CDR3nt: TGTGCCTGGAGTGTACAGGGGGGAAGCACTGAAGCTTTCTTT
j_gene: TRBJ2-1; abundance: many; d_gene: -; len: 14; v_gene: TRBV27; CDR3aa: CASSGHRDYNEQFF; CDR3nt: TGTGCCAGCAGTGGGCACCGGGACTACAATGAGCAGTTCTTC
j_gene: TRBJ1-4; abundance: -; d_gene: -; len: 17; v_gene: TRBV27; CDR3aa: CASSLSRWPATNEKLFF; CDR3nt: TGTGCCAGCAGTTTATCAAGGTGGCCAGCAACTAATGAAAAACTGTTTTTT
j_gene: TRBJ2-3; abundance: many; d_gene: TRBD1; len: 16; v_gene: TRBV12-3/TRBV12-4; CDR3aa: CASSIARQGAADTQYF; CDR3nt: TGTGCCAGCAGCATTGCTCGGCAGGGGGCGGCAGATACGCAGTATTTT
j_gene: TRBJ2-1; abundance: many; d_gene: TRBD2; len: 16; v_gene: TRBV7-9; CDR3aa: CASSLTSGSAYNEQFF; CDR3nt: TGTGCCAGCAGCTTAACTAGCGGGAGCGCCTACAATGAGCAGTTCTTC
j_gene: TRBJ1-4; abundance: many; d_gene: -; len: 14; v_gene: TRBV18; CDR3aa: CASSPGAGNEKLFF; CDR3nt: TGTGCCAGCTCACCCGGGGCAGGGAATGAAAAACTGTTTTTT
j_gene: TRBJ1-5; abundance: many; d_gene: -; len: 15; v_gene: TRBV7-9; CDR3aa: CASSWEQESNQPQHF; CDR3nt: TGTGCCAGCAGCTGGGAACAGGAAAGCAATCAGCCCCAGCATTTT
j_gene: TRBJ2-7; abundance: many; d_gene: TRBD1; len: 16; v_gene: TRBV6-2/TRBV6-3; CDR3aa: CASSYFPGQGADEQYF; CDR3nt: TGTGCCAGCAGTTACTTTCCGGGACAGGGGGCCGACGAGCAGTACTTC
j_gene: TRBJ1-2; abundance: few; d_gene: -; len: 13; v_gene: TRBV3-1; CDR3aa: CASSQSRNYGYTF; CDR3nt: TGTGCCAGCAGCCAGTCCAGGAACTATGGCTACACCTTC
j_gene: TRBJ2-1; abundance: -; d_gene: -; len: 12; v_gene: TRBV29-1; CDR3aa: CSVGHLGNEQFF; CDR3nt: TGCAGCGTGGGGCACCTAGGGAATGAGCAGTTCTTC
j_gene: TRBJ2-1; abundance: -; d_gene: TRBD1; len: 15; v_gene: TRBV6-1; CDR3aa: CASSPDRGRGNEQFF; CDR3nt: TGTGCCAGCAGTCCAGATAGGGGGCGAGGGAATGAGCAGTTCTTC
j_gene: TRBJ2-1; abundance: many; d_gene: -; len: 17; v_gene: TRBV7-9; CDR3aa: CASSLLGGPVGWDEQFF; CDR3nt: TGTGCCAGCAGCTTACTCGGTGGTCCGGTCGGTTGGGATGAGCAGTTCTTC
j_gene: TRBJ2-2; abundance: -; d_gene: -; len: 19; v_gene: TRBV5-6; CDR3aa: CASSSGLGNPLMNTGELFF; CDR3nt: TGTGCCAGCAGCTCAGGTCTCGGGAACCCCCTTATGAACACCGGGGAGCTGTTTTTT
j_gene: TRBJ1-2; abundance: few; d_gene: -; len: 18; v_gene: TRBV5-4; CDR3aa: CASSFWGSEAHVLYGYTF; CDR3nt: TGTGCCAGCAGCTTCTGGGGGAGCGAGGCCCACGTGCTTTATGGCTACACCTTC